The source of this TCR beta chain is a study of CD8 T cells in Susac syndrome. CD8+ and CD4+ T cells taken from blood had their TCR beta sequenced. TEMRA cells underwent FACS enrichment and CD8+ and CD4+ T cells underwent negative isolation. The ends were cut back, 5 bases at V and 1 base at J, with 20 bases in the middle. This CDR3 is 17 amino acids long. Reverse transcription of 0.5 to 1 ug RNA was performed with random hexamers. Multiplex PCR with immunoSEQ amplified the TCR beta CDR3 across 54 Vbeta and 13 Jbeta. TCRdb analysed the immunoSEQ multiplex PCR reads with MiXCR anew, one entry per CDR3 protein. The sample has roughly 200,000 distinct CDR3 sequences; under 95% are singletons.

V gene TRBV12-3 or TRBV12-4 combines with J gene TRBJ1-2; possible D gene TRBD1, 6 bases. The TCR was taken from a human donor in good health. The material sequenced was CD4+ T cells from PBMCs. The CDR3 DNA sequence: TGTGCCAGCAGTGGGTGGTCCGGGACAACCTATAACTATGGCTACACCTTC. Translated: CASSGWSGTTYNYGYTF.